These 22 T cell receptor beta chains share one sample of origin, sequenced in a study of response to subunit inactivated influenza vaccine. TCRdb itself ran the RT-PCR reads through MiXCR, one entry per CDR3 protein. The data contain 560,000 or so distinct CDR3 sequences, about 8% of them singletons. Sequencing used PBMCs from blood, obtained 23 to 25 months after vaccination. The source is a man aged 45-69 years who received an inactivated influenza vaccine.

The rearrangement uses TRBV24-1 and TRBJ2-2; D is ambiguous. Germline V CDR1 and CDR2: KGHDR, SFDVKD. Trimming took 9 bases from V and 0 from J, leaving 16 bases between them. This CDR3 is 16 amino acids long. CDR3 sequence (DNA): TGTGCCACCGGGGATAGCCCCACGGCGAACACCGGGGAGCTGTTTTTT. It specifies CATGDSPTANTGELFF.

Note on this clonotype: This CDR3 is missing its conserved last phenylalanine or tryptophan, likely due to a read error. V and J are TRBV12-3 or TRBV12-4 and TRBJ2-1; no clear D gene. The CDR3 consists of 13 residues. Trimming removed 3 bases at V and 6 bases at J, with 9 bases between. The CDR3 region is CASSFQNSNEQFY. CDR3 sequence (DNA): TGTGCCAGCAGTTTCCAGAACTCCAATGAGCAGTTCTAC.

The gene calls are TRBV6-5 and TRBJ2-1; weak D call: TRBD2 (6 bases). V was pared by 3 bases and J by 2 bases, with 8 bases between. The CDR3 totals 14 residues. Germline V CDR1 and CDR2: MNHEY, SVGAGI. The CDR3 bases are TGTGCCAGCAGTTATGGACTACCCTACAATGAGCAGTTCTTC. It yields the protein CASSYGLPYNEQFF.

This clonotype was found a few times. V gene TRBV4-3 combines with J gene TRBJ2-1; 9 nucleotides match TRBD2. Germline V gene data show CDR1 as LGHNA and CDR2 as YSLEER. This CDR3 has 18 amino acids. V shed 0 bases, J shed 5 bases, and the junction held 11 bases outside the gene matches. The CDR3 loop is CASSQDTPSSGTHNEQFF. For the CDR3, the DNA is TGCGCCAGCAGCCAAGATACCCCCTCTAGCGGGACGCACAATGAGCAGTTCTTC.

This clonotype appeared a single time. This chain uses TRBV20-1 with TRBJ2-5, with D perhaps TRBD1 (5 bases). The CDR3 sequence is 14 residues long. Germline CDR1 is DFQATT and CDR2 is SNEGSKA (reference sequence). Trimming cost V 1 base and J 5 bases, with 14 bases left between them. The CDR3 reads CSARVQVARETQYF. The DNA of the CDR3 is TGCAGTGCTAGAGTACAGGTGGCCAGGGAGACCCAGTACTTC.

This clonotype came up a few times. CDR3 residues: CASSLGSGITDTQYF. The CDR3 DNA reads TGTGCCAGCAGCTTAGGTAGCGGGATAACAGATACGCAGTATTTT. The V and J genes are TRBV7-2 and TRBJ2-3, with 8 bases lining up with TRBD2. This CDR3 has 15 residues. The V and J ends lost 1 base and 3 bases, in that order; junction bases with no gene match: 3. Germline CDR1 and CDR2: SGHTA and FQGNSA.

In its sample, this clonotype was seen a few times. The chain carries TRBV11-2 and TRBJ1-1; D is possibly TRBD1 (6 bases). The CDR3 has 16 amino acids. The germline V and J ends were trimmed by 0 bases and 5 bases, with 16 bases remaining between them. Germline lookup yields CDR1 SGHAT and CDR2 FQNNGV. CDR3 sequence reads: CASSLDRRGPGTEAFF. The DNA of the CDR3 is TGTGCCAGCAGCTTAGATCGCAGGGGACCGGGGACTGAAGCTTTCTTT.

This chain joins TRBV7-2 and TRBJ2-3; possible D gene TRBD1, 6 bases. Germline CDR1 reads SGHTA; CDR2 reads FQGNSA. V was cut by 5 bases and J by 4 bases, with 13 bases left in between. The CDR3 totals 14 residues. Here the CDR3 DNA reads TGTGCCAGCAGCAGGATCAGGGGCCCAGATACGCAGTATTTT. Protein: CASSRIRGPDTQYF.

The chain combines TRBV5-1 with TRBJ2-7; 7 nucleotides align to TRBD1. V was pared by 0 bases and J by 0 bases, with 3 bases of the junction left unmatched. The germline V gene encodes CDR1 SGHRS and CDR2 YFSETQ. The CDR3 totals 15 residues. DNA of the CDR3: TGCGCCAGCAGCTTGGGGGGACAGATCTCCTACGAGCAGTACTTC. Translating gives CASSLGGQISYEQYF.

This clonotype occurred many times. The chain has TRBV7-2 and TRBJ1-4; tentatively, D is TRBD1 (5 bases). V was clipped by 5 bases and J by 1 base, with 11 bases between them. Germline values: CDR1 SGHTA, CDR2 FQGNSA. The CDR3 length is 15 residues. The CDR3 loop reads CASSAQGGTNEKLFF. CDR3 sequence (DNA): TGTGCCAGCAGCGCTCAGGGCGGAACTAATGAAAAACTGTTTTTT.

This clonotype showed up just a few times. CDR3 sequence: CASSQVIQGISSYEQYF. CDR3 in DNA: TGCGCCAGCAGCCAAGTAATCCAGGGGATATCCTCCTACGAGCAGTACTTC. The V gene is TRBV4-1, the J gene TRBJ2-7; a weak D match, TRBD1 (6 bases). V gave up 1 base and J gave up 0 bases, with 16 bases separating them. Germline V gene lookup returns CDR1 MGHRA and CDR2 YSYEKL. CDR3 size: 17 residues.

The chain combines TRBV20-1 with TRBJ2-5; D uncertain. V was pared by 0 bases and J by 3 bases, with 11 bases between. The length of the CDR3 is 14 residues. Germline V gives CDR1 DFQATT, CDR2 SNEGSKA (reference sequence). CDR3: CSARDWAVEETQYF. Here the CDR3 DNA reads TGCAGTGCTAGAGATTGGGCAGTGGAAGAGACCCAGTACTTC.

The J gene is TRBJ2-4, the V gene TRBV12-3 or TRBV12-4; 11 bases are a match to TRBD1. The CDR3 runs to 15 residues. The V gene end was trimmed by 4 bases and the J gene end by 6 bases; junction bases not matched to a gene: 5. The CDR3 spells CASSWTGGAGNIQYF. Here the CDR3 DNA reads TGTGCCAGCAGTTGGACAGGGGGCGCCGGAAACATTCAGTACTTC.

This clonotype was counted a few times. This rearrangement joins TRBV19 to TRBJ2-7; D gene ambiguous. V dropped 3 bases and J dropped 1 base, with 7 bases sitting between them. The CDR3 is 13 residues long. CDR1 LNHDA and CDR2 SQIVND come from the germline V gene (reference sequence). CDR3 in DNA: TGTGCCAGTAGTATGACGGATTCCTACGAGCAGTACTTC. It is translated as CASSMTDSYEQYF.

This clonotype was seen many times. This chain connects TRBV4-1 to TRBJ1-1, with D possibly being TRBD1 (5 bases). The V end was cut by 9 bases, the J end by 0 bases, with 14 bases between. The CDR3 totals 14 residues. Per germline, CDR1 MGHRA and CDR2 YSYEKL. The CDR3 nucleotides are TGCGCCAGTAGACAGAGCGCGATGAACACTGAAGCTTTCTTT. Protein: CASRQSAMNTEAFF.

V gene TRBV20-1 combines with J gene TRBJ1-2, with TRBD1 identical over 8 bases. This CDR3 region has 13 residues. The germline gives CDR1 DFQATT, CDR2 SNEGSKA (reference sequence). The ends lost 7 bases at V and 2 bases at J; junction bases unmatched: 6. DNA of the CDR3: TGCAGTGGTGGGGACAGGCCAAACTATGGCTACACCTTC. Amino acids: CSGGDRPNYGYTF.

The sample holds many counts of this clonotype. The chain links TRBV20-1 to TRBJ2-5; TRBD1 might be the D (6 bases). Germline V lookup: CDR1 DFQATT, CDR2 SNEGSKA (reference sequence). The CDR3 has 14 amino acids. V was shortened by 4 bases and J by 1 base, with 13 bases between the two germline ends. This chain's CDR3 is CSATGTLIQETQYF. Here the CDR3 DNA reads TGCAGTGCTACCGGGACACTAATCCAAGAGACCCAGTACTTC.

V is TRBV25-1 and J is TRBJ2-6, with D perhaps given as TRBD1 or TRBD2 (5 bases each). This CDR3 contains 17 residues. Trimming stripped 4 bases from V and 0 bases from J, with 13 bases between. Germline V gene data show CDR1 as MGHDK and CDR2 as SYGVNS. The CDR3 is CASSASPGTSGANVLTF. CDR3 in DNA: TGTGCCAGCAGTGCGTCACCCGGGACCTCTGGGGCCAACGTCCTGACTTTC.

This clonotype was detected only a few times. CDR3 sequence reads: CSARVAGSVRETQYF. CDR3 DNA: TGCAGTGCTAGAGTAGCGGGGTCAGTACGGGAGACCCAGTACTTC. This chain connects TRBV20-1 to TRBJ2-5, with 8 nucleotides matching TRBD2. The CDR3 is made up of 15 amino acids. From germline, CDR1 is DFQATT and CDR2 SNEGSKA (reference sequence). V dropped 1 base and J dropped 5; count of bases not matched to a gene: 9.

The rearrangement uses TRBV4-1 and TRBJ1-5; D unclear. The length of the CDR3 is 13 residues. Germline loops: CDR1 MGHRA, CDR2 YSYEKL. Trimming left V 2 bases short and J 4 bases short, with 6 bases between. The CDR3 sequence is CASSQPLNQPQHF. CDR3 nucleotide sequence: TGCGCCAGCAGCCAACCCTTGAATCAGCCCCAGCATTTT.

For this clonotype: A much larger clone is a single base away; this may be a read error. The chain recombines TRBV5-6 with TRBJ2-5, with 8 positions matching TRBD1. V lost 3 bases, J lost 5 bases, and 3 bases stayed unmatched. CDR1 is SGHDT and CDR2 is YYEEEE in the germline V gene. The CDR3 covers 13 residues. Written as DNA, the CDR3 is TGTGCCAGCAGCTCGAACAGGGGGGAGACCCAGTACTTC. It is translated as CASSSNRGETQYF.

This clonotype was detected only a few times. The rearrangement uses TRBV9 and TRBJ2-5; D uncertain. V was cut by 2 bases and J by 1 base, with 3 bases left in between. This CDR3 is built from 12 residues. The germline V gene encodes CDR1 SGDLS and CDR2 YYNGEE. CDR3 region: CASSVTQETQYF. The CDR3 DNA follows: TGTGCCAGCAGCGTGACCCAAGAGACCCAGTACTTC.